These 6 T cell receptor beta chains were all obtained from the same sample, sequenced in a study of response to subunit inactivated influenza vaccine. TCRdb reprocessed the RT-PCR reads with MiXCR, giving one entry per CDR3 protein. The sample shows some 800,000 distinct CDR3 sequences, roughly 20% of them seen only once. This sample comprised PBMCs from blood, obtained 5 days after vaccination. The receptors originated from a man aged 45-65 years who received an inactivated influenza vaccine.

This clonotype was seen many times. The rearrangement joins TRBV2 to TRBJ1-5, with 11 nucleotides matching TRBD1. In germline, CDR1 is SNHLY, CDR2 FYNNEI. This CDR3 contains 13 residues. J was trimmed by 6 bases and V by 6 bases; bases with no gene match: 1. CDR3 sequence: CASSGTGGQPQHF. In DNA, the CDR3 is TGTGCCAGCAGCGGGACAGGGGGTCAGCCCCAGCATTTT.

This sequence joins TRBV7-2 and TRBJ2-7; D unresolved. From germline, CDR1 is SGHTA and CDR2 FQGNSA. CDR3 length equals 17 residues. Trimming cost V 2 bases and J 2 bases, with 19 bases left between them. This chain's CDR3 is CASSLMAATLYPYEQYF. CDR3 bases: TGTGCCAGCAGCTTAATGGCTGCTACTCTTTATCCCTACGAGCAGTACTTC.

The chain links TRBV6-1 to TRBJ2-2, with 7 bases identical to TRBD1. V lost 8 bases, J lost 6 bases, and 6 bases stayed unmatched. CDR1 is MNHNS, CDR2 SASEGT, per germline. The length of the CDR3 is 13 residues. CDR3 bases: TGTGCCAGCTCAACAGGGGTTCCCGGGGAGCTGTTTTTT. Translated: CASSTGVPGELFF.

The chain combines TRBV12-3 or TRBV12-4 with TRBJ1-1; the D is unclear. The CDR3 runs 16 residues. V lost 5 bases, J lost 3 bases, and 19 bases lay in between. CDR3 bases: TGTGCCAGCAGTATGAGGGTCGTAGTTGGATACACTGAAGCTTTCTTT. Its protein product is CASSMRVVVGYTEAFF.

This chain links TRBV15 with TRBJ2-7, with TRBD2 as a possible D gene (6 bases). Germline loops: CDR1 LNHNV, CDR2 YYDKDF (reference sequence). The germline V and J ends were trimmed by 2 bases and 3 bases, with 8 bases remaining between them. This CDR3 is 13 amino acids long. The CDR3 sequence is CATSRTSSYEQYF. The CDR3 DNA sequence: TGTGCCACCAGCAGAACTAGCAGCTACGAGCAGTACTTC.

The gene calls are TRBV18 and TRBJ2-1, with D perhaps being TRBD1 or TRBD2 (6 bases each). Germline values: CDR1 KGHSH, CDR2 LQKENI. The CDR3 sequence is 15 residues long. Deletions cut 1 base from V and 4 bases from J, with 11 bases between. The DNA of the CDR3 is TGTGCCAGCTCACCACTACAGGGAGGATACAATGAGCAGTTCTTC. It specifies CASSPLQGGYNEQFF. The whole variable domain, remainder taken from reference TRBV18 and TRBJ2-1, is NAGVMQNPRHLVRRRGQEARLRCSPMKGHSHVYWYRQLPEEGLKFMVYLQKENIIDESGMPKERFSAEFPKEGPSILRIQQVVRGDSAAYFCASSPLQGGYNEQFFGPGTRLTVL.